These T cell receptor beta chains were read from a single sample in a study of T cells in Graves' hyperthyroidism and ophthalmopathy. TCRdb fed the multiplex PCR reads into MiXCR, producing one record per CDR3 protein. The sample has about 640,000 distinct CDR3 sequences, less than 25% seen once. Sequenced material: blood. Receptor source: a man under 40 with Graves' ophthalmopathy. Each CDR3 is given with its conserved first and last residue. Fields, in order: V gene, clone size, CDR3 protein. Clone size, where shown, is once, few, many, or a class for clones that have expanded.

V: TRBV6-1; size: many; CDR3: CASRVWEPMNTEAFF
V: TRBV10-3; size: few; CDR3: CAISEVGGSSYEQYF
V: TRBV3-1; size: few; CDR3: CASSHSSQETQYF
V: TRBV4-3; size: few; CDR3: CASSQHRVPATGELFF
V: TRBV20-1; size: .; CDR3: CSAPEPERLTTEAFF
V: TRBV24-1; size: few; CDR3: CATSAYETQYF
V: TRBV6-5; size: many; CDR3: CASSYYHPTGQYEQYF
V: TRBV20-1; size: .; CDR3: CSARARGGFYGYTF
V: TRBV19; size: .; CDR3: CASSFWTSGRNTGELFF
V: TRBV4-2; size: .; CDR3: CASSQEARDRPEAFF
V: TRBV28; size: many; CDR3: CASSHLSNDRGRETQYF
V: TRBV29-1; size: few; CDR3: CSVRSLADTEAFF
V: TRBV20-1; size: .; CDR3: CSAGTSGSWSDTQYF
V: TRBV27; size: few; CDR3: CASSLGFTDEQFF
V: TRBV2; size: few; CDR3: CASSEGASVSYEQYF
V: TRBV28; size: few; CDR3: CASQAPLNSPLHF
V: TRBV9; size: .; CDR3: CASSDHRVGGTEAFF
V: TRBV20-1; size: few; CDR3: CSVNLGLGKISYEQYF
V: TRBV2; size: .; CDR3: CASRAGTGVEQFF
V: TRBV5-1; size: .; CDR3: CASSLVYPGENPGELFF
V: TRBV18; size: few; CDR3: CASSQATGTGLNQPQHF
V: TRBV20-1; size: few; CDR3: CSAWQPLSGELFF
V: TRBV29-1; size: .; CDR3: CSVKELAGENEQYF
V: TRBV7-2; size: few; CDR3: CASSFPSSGNTIYF
V: TRBV20-1; size: few; CDR3: CSARDRMGSTGELFF
V: TRBV28; size: .; CDR3: CASSEVTGVPYNEQFF
V: TRBV7-2; size: many; CDR3: CASSLGNRVSEQFF
V: TRBV6-1; size: few; CDR3: CACSEAGGREPQHF
V: TRBV7-6; size: .; CDR3: CASSPSGQGFTYEQYF
V: TRBV10-3; size: few; CDR3: CAIRKEGSYNSPLHF
V: TRBV20-1; size: many; CDR3: CSARVASGSLETQYF
V: TRBV5-1; size: .; CDR3: CASSADVNYGYTF
V: TRBV4-1; size: few; CDR3: CASSQDGGGTYEQYF
V: TRBV20-1; size: .; CDR3: CSVAPQETQYF